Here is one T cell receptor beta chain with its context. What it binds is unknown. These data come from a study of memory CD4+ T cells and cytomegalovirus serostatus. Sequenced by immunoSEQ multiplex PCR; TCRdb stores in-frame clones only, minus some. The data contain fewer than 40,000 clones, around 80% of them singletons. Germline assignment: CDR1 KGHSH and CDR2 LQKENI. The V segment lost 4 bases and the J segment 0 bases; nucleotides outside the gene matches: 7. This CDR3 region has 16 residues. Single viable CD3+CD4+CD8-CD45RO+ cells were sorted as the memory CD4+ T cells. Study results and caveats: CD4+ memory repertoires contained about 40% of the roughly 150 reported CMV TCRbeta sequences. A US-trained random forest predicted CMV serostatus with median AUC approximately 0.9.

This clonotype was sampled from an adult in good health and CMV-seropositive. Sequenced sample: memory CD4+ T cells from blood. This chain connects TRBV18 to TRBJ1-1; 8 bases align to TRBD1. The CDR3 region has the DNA TGTGCCAGCTCACAATTGACAGGGGACATGAACACTGAAGCTTTCTTT. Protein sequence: CASSQLTGDMNTEAFF.